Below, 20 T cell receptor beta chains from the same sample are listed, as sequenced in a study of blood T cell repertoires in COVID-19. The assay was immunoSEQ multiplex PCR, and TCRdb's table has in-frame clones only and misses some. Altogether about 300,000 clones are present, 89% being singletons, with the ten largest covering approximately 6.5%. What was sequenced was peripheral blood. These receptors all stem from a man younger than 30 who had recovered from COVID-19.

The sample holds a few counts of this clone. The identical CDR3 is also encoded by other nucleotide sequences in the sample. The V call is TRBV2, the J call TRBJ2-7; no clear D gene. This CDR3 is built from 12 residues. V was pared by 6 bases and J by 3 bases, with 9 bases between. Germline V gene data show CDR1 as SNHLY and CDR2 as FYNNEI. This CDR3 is CASSPQDYEQYF. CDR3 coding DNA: TGTGCCAGCAGCCCTCAGGACTACGAGCAGTACTTC.

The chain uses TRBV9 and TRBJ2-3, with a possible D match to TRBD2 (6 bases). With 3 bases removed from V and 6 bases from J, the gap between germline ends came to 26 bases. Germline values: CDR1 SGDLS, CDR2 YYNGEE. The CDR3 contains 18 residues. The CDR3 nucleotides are TGTGCCAGCAGCGATACCCCCAGTTTGCGGGGCGTAACGGATACGCAGTATTTT. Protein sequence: CASSDTPSLRGVTDTQYF.

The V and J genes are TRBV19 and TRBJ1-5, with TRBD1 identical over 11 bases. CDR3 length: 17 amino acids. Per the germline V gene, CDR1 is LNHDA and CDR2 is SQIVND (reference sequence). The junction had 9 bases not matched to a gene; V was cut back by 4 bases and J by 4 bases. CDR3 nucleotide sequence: TGTGCCAGTAGTAGAAATACCGGGACAGGGGGGAATCAGCCCCAGCATTTT. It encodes CASSRNTGTGGNQPQHF.

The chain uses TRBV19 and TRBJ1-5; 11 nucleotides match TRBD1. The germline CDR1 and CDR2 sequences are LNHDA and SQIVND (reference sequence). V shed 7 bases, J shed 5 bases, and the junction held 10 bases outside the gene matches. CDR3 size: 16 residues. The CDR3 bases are TGTGCCAGTACCAGACGGACAGGGGGCTCGTATCAGCCCCAGCATTTT. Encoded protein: CASTRRTGGSYQPQHF.

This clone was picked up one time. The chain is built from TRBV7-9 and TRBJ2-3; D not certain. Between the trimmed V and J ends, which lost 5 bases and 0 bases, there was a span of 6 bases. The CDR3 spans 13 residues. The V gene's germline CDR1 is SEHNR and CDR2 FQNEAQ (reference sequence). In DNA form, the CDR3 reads TGTGCCAGCAGCCTACAGAGCACAGATACGCAGTATTTT. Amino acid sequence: CASSLQSTDTQYF. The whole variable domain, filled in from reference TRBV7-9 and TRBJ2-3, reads DTGVSQNPRHKITKRGQNVTFRCDPISEHNRLYWYRQTLGQGPEFLTYFQNEAQLEKSRLLSDRFSAERPKGSFSTLEIQRTEQGDSAMYLCASSLQSTDTQYFGPGTRLTVL.

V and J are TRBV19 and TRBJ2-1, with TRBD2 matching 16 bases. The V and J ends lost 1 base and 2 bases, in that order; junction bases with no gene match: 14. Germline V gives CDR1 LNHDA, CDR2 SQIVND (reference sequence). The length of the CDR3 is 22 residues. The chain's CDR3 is CASSIGAGTSGRAPNTYNEQFF. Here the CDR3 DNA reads TGTGCCAGTAGTATAGGGGCCGGGACTAGCGGGAGGGCACCAAACACCTACAATGAGCAGTTCTTC.

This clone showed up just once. DNA for the CDR3: TGTGCCAGCAGCTTGGAGGGCGGAGGGGCAGTAACAGATACGCAGTATTTT. Translated: CASSLEGGGAVTDTQYF. The J gene is TRBJ2-3, the V gene TRBV5-6; D perhaps matches TRBD2 (6 bases). CDR1 and CDR2 (germline): SGHDT, YYEEEE. The CDR3 is made up of 17 amino acids. V was shortened by 0 bases and J by 3 bases, with 17 bases between the two germline ends.

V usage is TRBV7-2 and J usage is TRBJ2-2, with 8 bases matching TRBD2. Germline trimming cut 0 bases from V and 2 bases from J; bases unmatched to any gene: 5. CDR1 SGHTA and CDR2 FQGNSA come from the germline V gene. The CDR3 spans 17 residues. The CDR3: CASSLAGGALNTGELFF. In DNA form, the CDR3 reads TGTGCCAGCAGCTTAGCCGGGGGGGCCCTCAACACCGGGGAGCTGTTTTTT.

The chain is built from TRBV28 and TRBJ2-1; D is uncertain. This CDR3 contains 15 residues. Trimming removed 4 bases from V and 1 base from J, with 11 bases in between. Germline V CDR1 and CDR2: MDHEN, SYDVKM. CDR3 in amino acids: CASSSSHPSYNEQFF. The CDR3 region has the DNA TGTGCCAGCAGTTCCAGTCATCCTTCCTACAATGAGCAGTTCTTC.

The CDR3 loop is CASSHTVSSSYEQYF. The CDR3 nucleotides are TGTGCCAGTAGTCACACAGTATCCAGCTCCTACGAGCAGTACTTC. The gene calls are TRBV19 and TRBJ2-7; D remains ambiguous. The germline CDR1 and CDR2 sequences are LNHDA and SQIVND (reference sequence). There are 15 residues in the CDR3. V was trimmed by 5 bases and J by 0 bases, leaving 14 bases between them.

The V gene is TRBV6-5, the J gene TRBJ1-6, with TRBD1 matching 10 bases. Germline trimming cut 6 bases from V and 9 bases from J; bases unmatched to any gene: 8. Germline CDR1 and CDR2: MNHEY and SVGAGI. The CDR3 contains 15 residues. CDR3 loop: CASRSGTGEFSPLHF. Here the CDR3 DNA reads TGTGCCAGCAGATCCGGGACAGGGGAGTTTTCACCCCTCCACTTT.

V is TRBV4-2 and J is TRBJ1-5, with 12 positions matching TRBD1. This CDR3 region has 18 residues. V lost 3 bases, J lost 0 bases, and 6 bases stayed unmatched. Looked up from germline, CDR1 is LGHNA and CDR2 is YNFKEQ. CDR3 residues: CASSQRGQGAYSNQPQHF. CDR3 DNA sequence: TGTGCCAGCAGCCAGAGGGGACAGGGGGCTTATAGCAATCAGCCCCAGCATTTT.

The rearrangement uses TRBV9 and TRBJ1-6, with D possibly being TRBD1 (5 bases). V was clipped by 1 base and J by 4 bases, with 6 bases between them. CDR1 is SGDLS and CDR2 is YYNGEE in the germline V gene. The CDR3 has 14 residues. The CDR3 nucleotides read TGTGCCAGCAGCGTACAGGGTTATAATTCACCCCTCCACTTT. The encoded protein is CASSVQGYNSPLHF. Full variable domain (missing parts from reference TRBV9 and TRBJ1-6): DSGVTQTPKHLITATGQRVTLRCSPRSGDLSVYWYQQSLDQGLQFLIQYYNGEERAKGNILERFSAQQFPDLHSELNLSSLELGDSALYFCASSVQGYNSPLHFGNGTRLTVT.

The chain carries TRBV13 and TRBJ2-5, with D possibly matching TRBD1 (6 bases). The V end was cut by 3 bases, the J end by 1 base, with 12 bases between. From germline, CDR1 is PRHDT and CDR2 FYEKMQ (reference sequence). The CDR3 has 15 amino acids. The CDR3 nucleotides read TGTGCCAGCAGCTTGTACAGGGTTGGCCAAGAGACCCAGTACTTC. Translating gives CASSLYRVGQETQYF.

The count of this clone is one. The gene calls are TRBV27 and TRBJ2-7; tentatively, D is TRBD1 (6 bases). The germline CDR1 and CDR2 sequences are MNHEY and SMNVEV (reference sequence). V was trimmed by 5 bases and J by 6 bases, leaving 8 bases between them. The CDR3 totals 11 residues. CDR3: CASSQGSEQYF. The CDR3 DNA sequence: TGTGCCAGCAGTCAGGGGTCCGAGCAGTACTTC.

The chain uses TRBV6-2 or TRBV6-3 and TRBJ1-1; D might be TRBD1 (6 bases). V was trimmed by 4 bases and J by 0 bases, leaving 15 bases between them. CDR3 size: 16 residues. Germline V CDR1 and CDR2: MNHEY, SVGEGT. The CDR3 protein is CASSLGAGALNTEAFF. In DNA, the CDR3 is TGTGCCAGCAGTTTAGGCGCAGGGGCGTTGAACACTGAAGCTTTCTTT.

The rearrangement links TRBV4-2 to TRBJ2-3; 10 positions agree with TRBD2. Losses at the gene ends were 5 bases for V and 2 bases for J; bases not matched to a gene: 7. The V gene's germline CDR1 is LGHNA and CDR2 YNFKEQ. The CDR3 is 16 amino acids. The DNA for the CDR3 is TGTGCCAGCAGCATGAGCGGGGGGGACCCCACAGATACGCAGTATTTT. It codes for CASSMSGGDPTDTQYF.

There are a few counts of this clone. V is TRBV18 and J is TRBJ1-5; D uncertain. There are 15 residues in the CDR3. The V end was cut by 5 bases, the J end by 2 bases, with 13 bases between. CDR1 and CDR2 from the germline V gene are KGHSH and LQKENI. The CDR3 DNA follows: TGTGCCAGCTCATCAAGCGGAGTCGGCAATCAGCCCCAGCATTTT. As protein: CASSSSGVGNQPQHF.

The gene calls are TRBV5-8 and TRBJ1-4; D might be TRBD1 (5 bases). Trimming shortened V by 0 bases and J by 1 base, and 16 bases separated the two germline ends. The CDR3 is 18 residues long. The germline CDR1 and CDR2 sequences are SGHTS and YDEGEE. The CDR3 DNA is TGTGCCAGCAGCTTGGGGCCAGGGAACTGGGAAACTAATGAAAAACTGTTTTTT. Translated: CASSLGPGNWETNEKLFF.

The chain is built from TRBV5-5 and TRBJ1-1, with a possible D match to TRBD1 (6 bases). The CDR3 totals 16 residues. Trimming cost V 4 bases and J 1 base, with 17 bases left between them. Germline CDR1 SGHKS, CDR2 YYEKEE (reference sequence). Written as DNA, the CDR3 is TGTGCCAGCAGCGTCAGGGAAGGGGGAAGGAACACTGAAGCTTTCTTT. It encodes CASSVREGGRNTEAFF.